Below, 29 T cell receptor beta chains from the same sample are listed, as sequenced in a study of T cells after yellow fever vaccination. TCRdb redid the calling of the 5' RACE reads with MiXCR, one entry per CDR3 protein. The sample gives 300,000 to 350,000 distinct CDR3 sequences, around 8.1% of which show up once; around 17% is in the top ten. The sample consisted of PBMCs, taken more than 40 days after the first yellow fever vaccination. These receptors were obtained from a young man who received the YFV17D yellow fever vaccine.

V gene TRBV20-1 combines with J gene TRBJ2-5; D perhaps matches TRBD2 (5 bases). V was clipped by 6 bases and J by 5 bases, with 10 bases between them. The CDR3 length is 11 residues. The germline gives CDR1 DFQATT, CDR2 SNEGSKA (reference sequence). The CDR3 DNA reads as TGCAGTGCAAAGGGCGGGGAGACCCAGTACTTC. It codes for CSAKGGETQYF.

This clonotype showed up many times. This rearrangement joins TRBV5-1 to TRBJ2-7; 9 nucleotides match TRBD2. This CDR3 has 14 residues. The junction had 7 bases not matched to a gene; V was cut back by 4 bases and J by 5 bases. From germline, CDR1 is SGHRS and CDR2 YFSETQ. This CDR3 reads CASSPGLAINEQYF. DNA for the CDR3: TGCGCCAGCAGCCCGGGACTAGCCATCAACGAGCAGTACTTC. The variable domain in full, with the rest retrieved from reference TRBV5-1 and TRBJ2-7, is KAGVTQTPRYLIKTRGQQVTLSCSPISGHRSVSWYQQTPGQGLQFLFEYFSETQRNKGNFPGRFSGRQFSNSRSEMNVSTLELGDSALYLCASSPGLAINEQYFGPGTRLTVT.

The CDR3 region is CASSDLQGTLGNTEAFF. The CDR3 bases are TGTGCCAGCAGCGACTTACAGGGGACCTTGGGGAACACTGAAGCTTTCTTT. The chain links TRBV7-9 to TRBJ1-1; 7 bases align to TRBD1. Trimming took 5 bases from V and 1 from J; bases not matched to a gene: 13. The CDR3 length is 17 residues. Germline CDR1 and CDR2: SEHNR and FQNEAQ (reference sequence). The variable domain in full, completed from reference TRBV7-9 and TRBJ1-1, reads DTGVSQNPRHKITKRGQNVTFRCDPISEHNRLYWYRQTLGQGPEFLTYFQNEAQLEKSRLLSDRFSAERPKGSFSTLEIQRTEQGDSAMYLCASSDLQGTLGNTEAFFGQGTRLTVV.

This clonotype was observed a few times. CDR3 DNA sequence: TGCGCCAGCAGCCAAGAACAGGGGTACACTGAAGCTTTCTTT. This sequence encodes CASSQEQGYTEAFF. The chain employs TRBV4-3 and TRBJ1-1; TRBD1 aligns across 7 bases. From germline, CDR1 is LGHNA and CDR2 YSLEER. J was trimmed by 3 bases and V by 0 bases; bases with no gene match: 1. This CDR3 has 14 residues.

This chain uses TRBV20-1 with TRBJ2-3; the match to TRBD1 covers 8 bases. The CDR3 consists of 14 residues. V was clipped by 1 base and J by 6 bases; unmatched bases: 6. Per the germline V gene, CDR1 is DFQATT and CDR2 is SNEGSKA (reference sequence). CDR3 nucleotide sequence: TGCAGTGCTAGAGTGGGGACAGGTTCGGATACGCAGTATTTT. The encoded protein is CSARVGTGSDTQYF.

CDR3 sequence reads: CASSSWGQGRQPQHF. CDR3 nucleotides: TGTGCCAGCAGCTCATGGGGACAGGGGAGACAGCCCCAGCATTTT. The V call is TRBV7-2, the J call TRBJ1-5, with 10 bases that match TRBD1. The V gene end was trimmed by 4 bases and the J gene end by 7 bases; junction bases not matched to a gene: 7. The CDR3 is 15 residues long. Germline lookup yields CDR1 SGHTA and CDR2 FQGNSA.

The CDR3 sequence: CASSLRGDSNQPQHF. In nucleotides, the CDR3 is TGTGCCAGCAGTTTAAGAGGGGATAGCAATCAGCCCCAGCATTTT. The rearrangement links TRBV27 to TRBJ1-5; D might be TRBD1 (5 bases). Germline assignment: CDR1 MNHEY and CDR2 SMNVEV (reference sequence). With 2 bases removed from V and 0 bases from J, the gap between germline ends came to 8 bases. CDR3 length: 15 amino acids.

This chain connects TRBV19 to TRBJ2-5; a possible D gene is TRBD2 (7 bases). V was shortened by 9 bases and J by 5 bases, with 28 bases between the two germline ends. Germline V lookup: CDR1 LNHDA, CDR2 SQIVND (reference sequence). The CDR3 has 17 amino acids. The CDR3 loop reads CASSAPPEGGNRETQYF. The DNA of the CDR3 is TGTGCCAGCAGCGCCCCACCGGAGGGGGGGAACCGTGAGACCCAGTACTTC.

This clonotype was seen a handful of times. V is TRBV20-1 and J is TRBJ1-2; perhaps TRBD1 as D (5 bases). Trimming left V 3 bases short and J 2 bases short, with 13 bases between. The CDR3 has 14 residues. Per the germline V gene, CDR1 is DFQATT and CDR2 is SNEGSKA (reference sequence). CDR3 amino acids: CSARKVGGNYGYTF. DNA for the CDR3: TGCAGTGCTAGGAAGGTCGGGGGGAACTATGGCTACACCTTC.

This clonotype was counted ten times or more. The genes are TRBV9 and TRBJ2-5, with D hard to call. Germline V lookup: CDR1 SGDLS, CDR2 YYNGEE. The V end was cut by 2 bases, the J end by 2 bases, with 7 bases between. This CDR3 is built from 13 residues. In DNA form, the CDR3 reads TGTGCCAGCAGCGTTGGTCAGCAAGAGACCCAGTACTTC. Translating it yields CASSVGQQETQYF. The full variable domain, its missing parts supplied by reference TRBV9 and TRBJ2-5, is DSGVTQTPKHLITATGQRVTLRCSPRSGDLSVYWYQQSLDQGLQFLIQYYNGEERAKGNILERFSAQQFPDLHSELNLSSLELGDSALYFCASSVGQQETQYFGPGTRLLVL.

The CDR3 bases are TGTGCCAGCAGCCAGGGGGGGGGCCAGTCAGATACGCAGTATTTT. Protein: CASSQGGGQSDTQYF. The gene calls are TRBV4-2 and TRBJ2-3; D possibly corresponds to TRBD2 (7 bases). The CDR3 runs to 15 residues. V was cut by 3 bases and J by 4 bases, with 14 bases left in between. Germline CDR1 reads LGHNA; CDR2 reads YNFKEQ.

This clonotype has just a few counts. The chain uses TRBV5-1 and TRBJ1-2; no clear D. Per the germline V gene, CDR1 is SGHRS and CDR2 is YFSETQ. V was clipped by 0 bases and J by 1 base, with 10 bases between them. CDR3 size: 15 residues. Here the CDR3 reads CASSLGTGNNYGYTF. The CDR3 coding sequence is TGCGCCAGCAGCTTGGGGACGGGAAATAACTATGGCTACACCTTC.

This rearrangement joins TRBV25-1 to TRBJ2-5, with 8 bases lining up with TRBD1. V lost 6 bases and J lost 5; bases outside the gene matches: 14. CDR1 and CDR2 from the germline V gene are MGHDK and SYGVNS. This CDR3 has 16 residues. Here the CDR3 reads CASSPNRDRNIETQYF. As DNA, the CDR3 is TGTGCCAGCAGCCCAAACCGGGACAGGAACATCGAGACCCAGTACTTC.

The chain uses TRBV4-3 and TRBJ1-3; D unresolved. CDR1 and CDR2 from the germline V gene are LGHNA and YSLEER. The CDR3 consists of 16 residues. V lost 0 bases to trimming and J lost 4 bases, with 13 bases between them. CDR3 bases: TGCGCCAGCAGCCAAGATTGGGCAGGTTCGGGAAACACCATATATTTT. Encoded protein: CASSQDWAGSGNTIYF.

The rearrangement joins TRBV2 to TRBJ1-3; D gene uncertain. The length of the CDR3 is 11 residues. Per germline, CDR1 SNHLY and CDR2 FYNNEI. Trimming shortened V by 7 bases and J by 9 bases, and 10 bases separated the two germline ends. The CDR3 sequence: CASMEVVTIYF. DNA for the CDR3: TGTGCCAGCATGGAGGTGGTCACCATATATTTT.

In this sample, this clonotype turned up a few times. This rearrangement joins TRBV5-1 to TRBJ2-1; 9 nucleotides match TRBD1. The J segment lost 8 bases and the V segment lost 3 bases, leaving 6 bases of the junction unmatched. This CDR3 spans 14 amino acids. Germline V gene sequence: CDR1 SGHRS, CDR2 YFSETQ. CDR3 nucleotide sequence: TGCGCCAGCAGCTCCCGGGACAGGGCCGATGAGCAGTTCTTC. Its translation: CASSSRDRADEQFF.

The sample holds a few counts of this clonotype. This chain links TRBV20-1 with TRBJ2-3; D may be TRBD1 or TRBD2 (5 bases each). Trimming removed 0 bases at V and 4 bases at J, with 17 bases between. In germline, CDR1 is DFQATT, CDR2 SNEGSKA (reference sequence). This CDR3 comprises 16 residues. CDR3 coding DNA: TGCAGTGCTAGAGATTTGGGATCGGGGCGGCCAGATACGCAGTATTTT. It is translated as CSARDLGSGRPDTQYF.

This clonotype was counted ten times or more. The gene calls are TRBV12-3 or TRBV12-4 and TRBJ2-2; D remains unclear. V lost 2 bases and J lost 6, with 7 bases in between. The CDR3 is 13 amino acids. CDR3 residues: CASSLSRAGELFF. The CDR3 DNA reads as TGTGCCAGCAGTTTAAGCCGGGCCGGGGAGCTGTTTTTT.

The sample holds many counts of this clonotype. The CDR3 protein is CASSFAQSYGYTF. The DNA of the CDR3 is TGTGCCAGCAGTTTTGCACAGTCTTATGGCTACACCTTC. The V call is TRBV28, the J call TRBJ1-2; D unresolved. The CDR3 is made up of 13 amino acids. Trimming cost V 3 bases and J 5 bases, with 10 bases left between them. Per the germline V gene, CDR1 is MDHEN and CDR2 is SYDVKM.

V usage is TRBV29-1 and J usage is TRBJ1-2; D not certain. The CDR3 extends over 11 amino acids. Germline CDR1 is SQVTM and CDR2 is ANQGSEA. Deletions cut 7 bases from V and 6 bases from J, with 12 bases between. CDR3 loop: CSGREGDGYTF. DNA of the CDR3: TGCAGCGGTCGGGAGGGAGATGGCTACACCTTC. The full variable domain, with the rest looked up from reference TRBV29-1 and TRBJ1-2, is SAVISQKPSRDICQRGTSLTIQCQVDSQVTMMFWYRQQPGQSLTLIATANQGSEATYESGFVIDKFPISRPNLTFSTLTVSNMSPEDSSIYLCSGREGDGYTFGSGTRLTVV.

The V gene is TRBV7-2, the J gene TRBJ2-7, with TRBD1 identical over 9 bases. Unmatched junction bases numbered 6, after V lost 5 bases and J lost 7 bases. Germline V gene data show CDR1 as SGHTA and CDR2 as FQGNSA. The CDR3 runs 13 residues. CDR3 amino acids: CASSQQGALEQYV. CDR3 coding DNA: TGTGCCAGCAGCCAACAGGGGGCGTTAGAGCAGTACGTC.

The CDR3 DNA reads as TGTGCCAGCAGTGGACAGGCCTACGAGCAGTACGTC. Translation: CASSGQAYEQYV. This rearrangement joins TRBV28 to TRBJ2-7, with 7 bases aligning to TRBD1. Germline values: CDR1 MDHEN, CDR2 SYDVKM. This CDR3 is 12 amino acids long. The trim removed 5 bases at V and 2 bases at J, leaving 0 bases unmatched.

This clonotype was detected many times. V and J are TRBV7-2 and TRBJ2-1, with D perhaps matching TRBD1 (5 bases). The germline gives CDR1 SGHTA, CDR2 FQGNSA. The length of the CDR3 is 14 residues. V gave up 1 base and J gave up 5 bases, with 9 bases separating them. DNA for the CDR3: TGTGCCAGCAGCTTAGTTGGGGCGGACAATGAGCAGTTCTTC. Protein: CASSLVGADNEQFF.

The genes are TRBV10-3 and TRBJ2-1; D possibly uses TRBD1 or TRBD2 (5 bases each). V shed 0 bases and J shed 8 bases, with 14 bases lying between them. CDR1 ENHRY and CDR2 SYGVKD come from the germline V gene. The CDR3 has 15 residues. The CDR3 sequence is CAISESSGSIDEQFF. The CDR3 DNA follows: TGTGCCATCAGTGAGTCGTCAGGGAGTATCGATGAGCAGTTCTTC.

The chain links TRBV12-3 or TRBV12-4 to TRBJ2-1; 10 bases agree with TRBD1. J lost 7 bases, V lost 7 bases, and 7 bases had no gene match. The CDR3 extends over 14 amino acids. The CDR3 sequence is CASNRQGAVNEQFF. In DNA, the CDR3 is TGTGCCAGCAATCGACAGGGGGCGGTTAATGAGCAGTTCTTC.

The rearrangement uses TRBV5-1 and TRBJ1-1; no reliable D call. The CDR3 extends over 17 amino acids. V was shortened by 3 bases and J by 1 base, with 19 bases between the two germline ends. Germline CDR1 and CDR2: SGHRS and YFSETQ. CDR3 protein: CASSSRSESTANTEAFF. CDR3 in DNA: TGCGCCAGCAGCTCCAGATCCGAGTCCACGGCGAACACTGAAGCTTTCTTT.

This clonotype was observed a handful of times. The chain recombines TRBV20-1 with TRBJ1-1; the D is unclear. The CDR3 is 12 amino acids. The germline V gene encodes CDR1 DFQATT and CDR2 SNEGSKA (reference sequence). The V gene lost 4 bases and the J gene lost 4 bases, with 10 bases spanning the gap. This CDR3 reads CSAMSPGTEAFF. For the CDR3, the DNA is TGCAGTGCTATGTCCCCGGGCACTGAAGCTTTCTTT.

This clonotype was detected only a few times. V usage is TRBV12-3 or TRBV12-4 and J usage is TRBJ2-1; 10 bases agree with TRBD2. Germline trimming cut 7 bases from V and 6 bases from J; bases unmatched to any gene: 12. This CDR3 is built from 16 residues. CDR3 residues: CASTLRGSSGGNEQFF. The CDR3 DNA is TGTGCCAGCACCCTCAGGGGGTCTAGCGGGGGCAATGAGCAGTTCTTC.

This clonotype was seen at least ten times. The chain combines TRBV3-1 with TRBJ1-1, with unresolved D. Germline V gene data show CDR1 as LGHDT and CDR2 as YNNKEL (reference sequence). Trimming cost V 0 bases and J 13 bases, with 15 bases left between them. This CDR3 spans 13 amino acids. The chain's CDR3 is CASSQDPPYRYFF. CDR3 nucleotide sequence: TGTGCCAGCAGCCAAGATCCTCCGTACCGGTATTTCTTT.